A single sample is the source of the 14 T cell receptor beta chains below, sequenced in a study of blood T cell repertoires in COVID-19. The assay was immunoSEQ multiplex PCR, and TCRdb's table has in-frame clones only and misses some. The sample yields 200,000 to 250,000 clones, approximately 83% seen once. Material: peripheral blood. The receptors derive from a woman aged 55-70 years with acute or convalescent COVID-19.

The chain uses TRBV28 and TRBJ2-1; 8 positions match TRBD1. The CDR3 is 16 residues long. Unmatched junction bases numbered 15, after V lost 6 bases and J lost 8 bases. Germline lookup yields CDR1 MDHEN and CDR2 SYDVKM. CDR3: CASSLPGQGGTYEQFF. The CDR3, as DNA: TGTGCCAGCAGCCTCCCCGGACAGGGAGGTACGTATGAGCAGTTCTTC.

With respect to this clone: Its ends do not fully match the called genes, so a read error is possible. The rearrangement links TRBV2 to TRBJ2-5; TRBD2 matches at 10 bases. This CDR3 has 11 residues. Germline V gene data show CDR1 as SNHLY and CDR2 as FYNNEI. CDR3: CASKQERGGHF. DNA of the CDR3: TGTGCCAGCAAGCAGGAGCGGGGGGGACACTTC. The full variable domain, with the rest looked up from reference TRBV2 and TRBJ2-5, is EPEVTQTPSHQVTQMGQEVILRCVPISNHLYFYWYRQILGQKVEFLVSFYNNEISEKSEIFDDQFSVERPDGSNFTLKIRSTKLEDSAMYFCASKQERGGHFGPGTRLLVL.

The chain couples TRBV3-1 (or the pseudogene TRBV3-2) to TRBJ1-6; D ambiguous. Germline assignment: CDR1 LGHDT and CDR2 YNNKEL (reference sequence). V gave up 0 bases and J gave up 6 bases, with 21 bases separating them. The CDR3 is 19 residues long. The chain's CDR3 is CASSQDRICHGEVNSPLHF. The CDR3 nucleotides read TGTGCCAGCAGCCAAGATCGGATTTGTCATGGGGAGGTTAATTCACCCCTCCACTTT.

The genes are TRBV6-6 and TRBJ1-2; D possibly corresponds to TRBD1 (6 bases). V was cut by 7 bases and J by 7 bases, with 10 bases left in between. The CDR3 consists of 11 residues. Germline V lookup: CDR1 MNHNY, CDR2 SVGAGI (reference sequence). The CDR3 sequence: CASKQGSGYTF. The CDR3 DNA follows: TGTGCCAGCAAACAGGGATCTGGCTACACCTTC.

This chain joins TRBV5-4 and TRBJ2-1; 7 nucleotides match TRBD1. Germline CDR1 reads SGHNT; CDR2 reads YYREEE (reference sequence). The CDR3 has 14 amino acids. The V segment lost 4 bases and the J segment 12 bases; nucleotides outside the gene matches: 13. The CDR3 bases are TGTGCCAGCAGCACAGGACAGGAATACTTGTCGCAGTTCTTC. This codes for CASSTGQEYLSQFF.

The chain is built from TRBV6-5 and TRBJ2-3; D unclear. CDR3 length: 13 amino acids. From germline, CDR1 is MNHEY and CDR2 SVGAGI. Between the trimmed V and J ends, which lost 4 bases and 2 bases, there was a span of 7 bases. CDR3 sequence (DNA): TGTGCCAGCAGTTTCGAGGACACAGATACGCAGTATTTT. It specifies CASSFEDTDTQYF.

V and J are TRBV15 and TRBJ2-7; D might be TRBD1 (6 bases). Trimming cost V 11 bases and J 3 bases, with 17 bases left between them. The length of the CDR3 is 13 residues. Germline V gene lookup returns CDR1 LNHNV and CDR2 YYDKDF (reference sequence). DNA of the CDR3: TGTGCCCCAGGGGTCTTCCATTTCTACGAGCAGTACTTC. Translated, it gives CAPGVFHFYEQYF.

The J gene is TRBJ2-5, the V gene TRBV30, with D possibly TRBD1 on 5 matching bases. V lost 4 bases and J 0 bases, leaving 12 bases between the germline ends. This CDR3 contains 14 residues. CDR1 GTSNPN and CDR2 SVGIG come from the germline V gene (reference sequence). The CDR3 sequence: CAWNFRGNQETQYF. The CDR3 nucleotides read TGTGCCTGGAATTTTAGGGGAAACCAAGAGACCCAGTACTTC.

This chain links TRBV2 with TRBJ1-6, with 11 bases matching TRBD1. The CDR3 sequence is 13 residues long. Trimming took 6 bases from V and 9 from J; bases not matched to a gene: 1. Germline V CDR1 and CDR2: SNHLY, FYNNEI. The CDR3 DNA follows: TGTGCCAGCAGGGGGACAGGGGGTTCACCCCTCCACTTT. This translates into CASRGTGGSPLHF.

V and J are TRBV2 and TRBJ1-1; D remains ambiguous. The CDR3 has 14 amino acids. The V and J ends lost 5 bases and 0 bases respectively, with 10 bases between them. Germline V gene sequence: CDR1 SNHLY, CDR2 FYNNEI. The CDR3 DNA reads TGTGCCAGCAGTTCGGAGAATATGAACACTGAAGCTTTCTTT. The encoded protein is CASSSENMNTEAFF.

This sequence joins TRBV5-1 and TRBJ1-4; 10 nucleotides align to TRBD1. V lost 1 base to trimming and J lost 6 bases; unmatched junction nucleotides: 3. This CDR3 is built from 15 residues. Germline-derived CDR1 and CDR2 are SGHRS and YFSETQ. The CDR3 DNA reads TGCGCCAGCAGCTTGAGAGGGACAGGGGATGAAAAACTGTTTTTT. This encodes CASSLRGTGDEKLFF.

This clone was observed a single time. The chain recombines TRBV7-6 with TRBJ2-3, with TRBD1 matching over 7 bases. V lost 1 base, J lost 5 bases, and 6 bases stayed unmatched. The germline V gene encodes CDR1 SGHVS and CDR2 FNYEAQ. The CDR3 spans 15 residues. The CDR3: CASSLGTGRGDTQYF. CDR3 bases: TGTGCCAGCAGCTTAGGGACAGGCAGGGGAGATACGCAGTATTTT.

The rearrangement links TRBV29-1 to TRBJ2-4; 8 bases map to TRBD1. After removal of 7 bases from V and 9 bases from J, the junction contained 14 bases not matched to a gene. The CDR3 has 14 amino acids. Germline lookup yields CDR1 SQVTM and CDR2 ANQGSEA. CDR3 region: CSALRDRWVGIQYF. In DNA, the CDR3 is TGCAGCGCGTTACGGGACAGGTGGGTCGGCATTCAGTACTTC.

J is TRBJ1-2 and V is TRBV28, with D possibly being TRBD1 (6 bases). Trimming removed 7 bases from V and 8 bases from J, with 23 bases in between. Germline loops: CDR1 MDHEN, CDR2 SYDVKM. The CDR3 extends over 15 amino acids. The CDR3 reads CASTQGSAGQVGYTF. The DNA of the CDR3 is TGTGCCAGCACCCAGGGGAGCGCAGGCCAAGTAGGCTACACCTTC.